Listed below are T cell receptor beta chains from one sample, sequenced in a study of blood T cell repertoires in COVID-19. Assay used: immunoSEQ multiplex PCR; TCRdb lists only in-frame clones, some missing. The data show 80,000 to 90,000 clones, with approximately 79% seen just once and roughly 10% held by the top ten. The sequenced sample consisted of peripheral blood. The receptors shown here come from a man aged 70-80 years with acute or convalescent COVID-19. Each CDR3 is given with its conserved first and last residue. The D gene is left open where the match is weak. Not every row has a clone size; where given, it reads once, few, many or a size class.

TRBD2	TRBV3-1/TRBV3-2	TRBJ2-7	-	TGTGCCAGCCGCTTAACTGGTAGCGGGGGAAGGTACGAGCAGTACTTC	CASRLTGSGGRYEQYF
TRBD1	TRBV19	TRBJ2-5	-	TGTGCCAGTAGTAGCCACACAGGGGGCGGAGGGGAGACCCAGTACTTC	CASSSHTGGGGETQYF
-	TRBV9	TRBJ2-2	-	TGTGCCAGCAGCGGACAGTCAAACACCGGGGAGCTGTTTTTT	CASSGQSNTGELFF
-	TRBV7-2	TRBJ2-5	-	TGTGCCAGCAGCCTGTCTATAGAGACCCAGTACTTC	CASSLSIETQYF
TRBD1	TRBV7-8	TRBJ1-5	once	TGTGCCAGCAGTATGGCGGGACAGTATCAGCCCCAGCATTTT	CASSMAGQYQPQHF
-	TRBV19	TRBJ2-3	-	TGTGCCAGTAGTTCCGATGGAGAAGATACGCAGTATTTT	CASSSDGEDTQYF
-	TRBV7-9	TRBJ1-4	few	TGTGCCAGCAGCCCCCCCGAGGGAGAAAAACTGTTTTTT	CASSPPEGEKLFF
TRBD1	TRBV11-2	TRBJ1-4	few	TGTGCCAGCAGCCCCAGGGGGCGGGATGAAAAACTGTTTTTT	CASSPRGRDEKLFF
-	TRBV6-5	TRBJ1-1	-	TGTGCCAGCAGTTCTGACAGGCTGGCCACTGAAGCTTTCTTT	CASSSDRLATEAFF
-	TRBV28	TRBJ1-5	-	TGTGCCAGCAGTTTACTGACAGATAATCAGCCCCAGCATTTT	CASSLLTDNQPQHF
TRBD1	TRBV7-9	TRBJ2-7	-	TGTGCCAGCAGCCCTGGTGGGACAGGGCAACCCGAGCAGTACTTC	CASSPGGTGQPEQYF
TRBD2	TRBV27	TRBJ2-2	-	TGTGCCAGCAGTTTATGGGGGGGGAACACCGGGGAGCTGTTTTTT	CASSLWGGNTGELFF
-	TRBV6-5	TRBJ2-5	-	TGTGCCAGTGCCCAAGACATTGAAGAGACCCAGTACTTC	CASAQDIEETQYF
-	TRBV2	TRBJ2-1	-	TGTGCCAGCAGTGGATCGAAAGTACAGGTATACAATGAGCAGTTCTTC	CASSGSKVQVYNEQFF
TRBD1	TRBV6-5	TRBJ2-2	-	TGTGCCAGCAGTTTCCCGACAGGGGGCACCGGGGAGCTGTTTTTT	CASSFPTGGTGELFF
-	TRBV2	TRBJ2-2	-	TGTGCCAGCAGTAGAGACAGGGGAGGGACCGGGGAGCTGTTTTTT	CASSRDRGGTGELFF
-	TRBV9	TRBJ1-1	-	TGTGCCAGCAGCGAGGGGGGAGGGGTTTTTACTGAAGCTTTCTTT	CASSEGGGVFTEAFF
-	TRBV2	TRBJ2-3	-	TGTGCCAGCAGGACCGAACGGGTTCCAGATACGCAGTATTTT	CASRTERVPDTQYF